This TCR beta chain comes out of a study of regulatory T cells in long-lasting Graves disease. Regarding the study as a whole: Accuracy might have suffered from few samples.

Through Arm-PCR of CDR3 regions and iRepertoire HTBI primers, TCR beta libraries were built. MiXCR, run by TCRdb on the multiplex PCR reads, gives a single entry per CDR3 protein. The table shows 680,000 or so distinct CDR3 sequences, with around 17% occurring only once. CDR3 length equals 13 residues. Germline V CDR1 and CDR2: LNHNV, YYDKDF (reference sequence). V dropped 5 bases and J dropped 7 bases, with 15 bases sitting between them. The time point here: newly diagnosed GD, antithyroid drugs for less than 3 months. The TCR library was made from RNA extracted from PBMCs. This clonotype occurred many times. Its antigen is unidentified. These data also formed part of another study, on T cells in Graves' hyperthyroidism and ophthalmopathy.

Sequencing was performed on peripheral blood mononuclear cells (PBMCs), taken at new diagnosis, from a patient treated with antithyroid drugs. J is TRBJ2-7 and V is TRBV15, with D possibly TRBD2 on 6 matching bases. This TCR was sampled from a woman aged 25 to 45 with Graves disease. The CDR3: CATSSVHREEQYF. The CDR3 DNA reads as TGTGCCACCAGCTCCGTTCACCGGGAGGAGCAGTACTTC.